The clone carrying this T cell receptor beta chain was counted once. This sample is part of a study of control samples from healthy donors and cancer patients. The germline V gene has CDR1 KGHSH and CDR2 LQKENI. Trimming removed 4 bases from V and 1 base from J; junction bases left unmatched: 3. This CDR3 is built from 14 residues. The table came from immunoSEQ multiplex PCR; TCRdb's copy has only in-frame clones and leaves some out. The repertoire holds roughly 63,000 clones, with roughly nine tenths as singletons. Input material: PBMCs. This TCR was recovered from a man between 40 and 49 years old with colorectal cancer. V and J are TRBV18 and TRBJ2-7, with 8 nucleotides matching TRBD2. CDR3 region: CASSQSGGSYEQYF. The CDR3 nucleotides are TGTGCCAGCTCACAAAGCGGGGGTTCCTACGAGCAGTACTTC. Drawing the rest from reference TRBV18 and TRBJ2-7, the complete variable domain is NAGVMQNPRHLVRRRGQEARLRCSPMKGHSHVYWYRQLPEEGLKFMVYLQKENIIDESGMPKERFSAEFPKEGPSILRIQQVVRGDSAAYFCASSQSGGSYEQYFGPGTRLTVT.